This T cell receptor (beta chain) was retrieved from a study of T cell responses to AZD1222 COVID-19 vaccine. Libraries were prepared by immunoSEQ multiplex PCR; TCRdb keeps only in-frame clonotypes and omits some of them. The sample shows 90,000 to 120,000 clones, about 86% of them seen only once. The sequence was obtained from an adult in good health. Sample: peripheral blood, taken on day 0 of AZD1222 vaccination.

The CDR3 sequence is CASSKETFTDTQYF. The CDR3 coding sequence is TGTGCCAGCAGCAAGGAGACTTTCACAGATACGCAGTATTTT. The rearrangement joins TRBV11-2 to TRBJ2-3, with D unclear. V was cut by 5 bases and J by 2 bases, with 11 bases left in between. This CDR3 spans 14 amino acids. CDR1 SGHAT and CDR2 FQNNGV come from the germline V gene.